A selection of T cell receptor beta chains follows, all from one sample in a study of T cells in localized non-small cell lung cancer. TCRdb's copy holds only in-frame clones and misses some; the assay was immunoSEQ multiplex PCR. The profile shows roughly 5,200 clones, 50% to 60% of them singletons. Material: lymph node tissue, obtained before any cancer treatment. The receptor set was obtained from a male donor older than 55 with stage I squamous cell lung carcinoma. The CDR3 runs from the conserved cysteine through the conserved F or W. The order of the fields is J gene, clone size, D gene, V gene, CDR3 DNA, CDR3 protein. A D gene is named only where the DNA matches it firmly. Expanded clones get a size class; other rows say once, few or many, or leave the size out.

TRBJ2-7 | once | NA | TRBV19 | TGTGCCAGTAGCATGGGGGGGCAGGGCGACTCCTACGAGCAGTACTTC | CASSMGGQGDSYEQYF
TRBJ2-3 | NA | NA | TRBV5-1 | TGCGCCAGCCAGGAGGACAGTTACACAGATACGCAGTATTTT | CASQEDSYTDTQYF
TRBJ1-3 | NA | NA | TRBV29-1 | TGCAGCGTTGAAAAGGGGATCTCTGGAAACACCATATATTTT | CSVEKGISGNTIYF
TRBJ1-2 | NA | NA | TRBV14 | TGTGCCAGCAGCCGAGACCATGCCTATGGCTACATCTTC | CASSRDHAYGYIF
TRBJ1-4 | NA | NA | TRBV11-3 | TGTGCCAGCGGTTTGGGGGCGGGAAATGAAAAACTGTTTTTT | CASGLGAGNEKLFF
TRBJ1-1 | NA | NA | TRBV28 | TGTGCCAGCAGTTTTGGGAGCACTGAAGCTTTCTTT | CASSFGSTEAFF
TRBJ2-2 | NA | TRBD2 | TRBV11-3 | TGTGCCAGCGAACTAGCGGACACTAACACCGGGGAGCTGTTTTTT | CASELADTNTGELFF
TRBJ2-1 | NA | TRBD2 | TRBV11-3 | TGTGCCAGCAGCTCCCAGCCAGCGGGAGGAAATGAGCAGTTCTTC | CASSSQPAGGNEQFF
TRBJ2-7 | few | NA | TRBV6-8 | TGTGCCAGCAGTGAGCAGCCCCGGCCGGGAGACGAGCAGTACTTC | CASSEQPRPGDEQYF
TRBJ1-2 | NA | NA | TRBV25-1 | TGTGCCAGCAGTGAATATCCTAACTATGGCTACACCTTC | CASSEYPNYGYTF
TRBJ2-5 | NA | NA | TRBV4-1 | TGCGCCACCGGGAGTGCGGGAGAGACCCAGTACTTC | CATGSAGETQYF
TRBJ1-5 | few | NA | TRBV11-3 | TGTGCCAGCACCTGGGGCCCTTATAGCAATCAGCCCCAGCATTTT | CASTWGPYSNQPQHF
TRBJ2-5 | NA | NA | TRBV14 | TGTGCCAGCAGCCAAGGGAGGACCCAGTACTTC | CASSQGRTQYF
TRBJ2-7 | NA | NA | TRBV19 | TGTGCCAGTAGTCCAAGAGGAGGGGCCTACGAGCAGTACTTC | CASSPRGGAYEQYF
TRBJ2-1 | NA | TRBD2 | TRBV30 | TGTGCCTGGAGTGTGGGCCTAGCGGGAGGGAATGAGCAGTTCTTC | CAWSVGLAGGNEQFF
TRBJ2-1 | NA | NA | TRBV11-3 | TGTGCCAGCAGCTTAGGGAGGCTTTCCTACAATGAGCAGTTCTTC | CASSLGRLSYNEQFF
TRBJ1-4 | NA | NA | TRBV9 | TGTGCCAGCAGTGACTGGGGGGAAGGAGAAAAACTGTTTTTT | CASSDWGEGEKLFF
TRBJ1-2 | few | NA | TRBV9 | TGTGCCAGCAGTTTGGGCGAATATGGCTACACCTTC | CASSLGEYGYTF
TRBJ2-2 | NA | NA | TRBV6-8 | TGTGCCAGTGAGGGCCCTGCAGACACCGGGGAGCTGTTTTTT | CASEGPADTGELFF
TRBJ2-6 | few | NA | TRBV18 | TGTGCCAGCTCACCCCAGGGAGGGGCCAACGTCCTGACTTTC | CASSPQGGANVLTF
TRBJ2-5 | once | NA | TRBV19 | TGTGCCAGTAGTCTGGAGGGGGAGACCCAGTACTTC | CASSLEGETQYF
TRBJ2-7 | few | TRBD1 | TRBV11-3 | TGTGCCAGCAGCCTGCGACAGGGGGATTCCCTCGAGCAGTACTTC | CASSLRQGDSLEQYF
TRBJ2-7 | NA | NA | TRBV30 | TGTGCCTGGATGAAGAAATCCTCCTACGAGCAGTACTTC | CAWMKKSSYEQYF
TRBJ2-7 | NA | TRBD1 | TRBV14 | TGTGCCAGCAGCCAAGGGGGACAGGGGGGCGAGCAGTACTTC | CASSQGGQGGEQYF
TRBJ2-3 | NA | NA | TRBV9 | TGTGCCAGCAGCAAACAGGACCCCGATACGCAGTATTTT | CASSKQDPDTQYF
TRBJ1-4 | few | TRBD1 | TRBV11-3 | TGTGCCAGCAGCTTAGTGGAGGGGGCGGGAGAAAAACTGTTTTTT | CASSLVEGAGEKLFF
TRBJ2-7 | NA | NA | TRBV12-5 | TGTGCCAGCGGAATTTCCAGCCCGAACTACGAGCAGTACTTC | CASGISSPNYEQYF